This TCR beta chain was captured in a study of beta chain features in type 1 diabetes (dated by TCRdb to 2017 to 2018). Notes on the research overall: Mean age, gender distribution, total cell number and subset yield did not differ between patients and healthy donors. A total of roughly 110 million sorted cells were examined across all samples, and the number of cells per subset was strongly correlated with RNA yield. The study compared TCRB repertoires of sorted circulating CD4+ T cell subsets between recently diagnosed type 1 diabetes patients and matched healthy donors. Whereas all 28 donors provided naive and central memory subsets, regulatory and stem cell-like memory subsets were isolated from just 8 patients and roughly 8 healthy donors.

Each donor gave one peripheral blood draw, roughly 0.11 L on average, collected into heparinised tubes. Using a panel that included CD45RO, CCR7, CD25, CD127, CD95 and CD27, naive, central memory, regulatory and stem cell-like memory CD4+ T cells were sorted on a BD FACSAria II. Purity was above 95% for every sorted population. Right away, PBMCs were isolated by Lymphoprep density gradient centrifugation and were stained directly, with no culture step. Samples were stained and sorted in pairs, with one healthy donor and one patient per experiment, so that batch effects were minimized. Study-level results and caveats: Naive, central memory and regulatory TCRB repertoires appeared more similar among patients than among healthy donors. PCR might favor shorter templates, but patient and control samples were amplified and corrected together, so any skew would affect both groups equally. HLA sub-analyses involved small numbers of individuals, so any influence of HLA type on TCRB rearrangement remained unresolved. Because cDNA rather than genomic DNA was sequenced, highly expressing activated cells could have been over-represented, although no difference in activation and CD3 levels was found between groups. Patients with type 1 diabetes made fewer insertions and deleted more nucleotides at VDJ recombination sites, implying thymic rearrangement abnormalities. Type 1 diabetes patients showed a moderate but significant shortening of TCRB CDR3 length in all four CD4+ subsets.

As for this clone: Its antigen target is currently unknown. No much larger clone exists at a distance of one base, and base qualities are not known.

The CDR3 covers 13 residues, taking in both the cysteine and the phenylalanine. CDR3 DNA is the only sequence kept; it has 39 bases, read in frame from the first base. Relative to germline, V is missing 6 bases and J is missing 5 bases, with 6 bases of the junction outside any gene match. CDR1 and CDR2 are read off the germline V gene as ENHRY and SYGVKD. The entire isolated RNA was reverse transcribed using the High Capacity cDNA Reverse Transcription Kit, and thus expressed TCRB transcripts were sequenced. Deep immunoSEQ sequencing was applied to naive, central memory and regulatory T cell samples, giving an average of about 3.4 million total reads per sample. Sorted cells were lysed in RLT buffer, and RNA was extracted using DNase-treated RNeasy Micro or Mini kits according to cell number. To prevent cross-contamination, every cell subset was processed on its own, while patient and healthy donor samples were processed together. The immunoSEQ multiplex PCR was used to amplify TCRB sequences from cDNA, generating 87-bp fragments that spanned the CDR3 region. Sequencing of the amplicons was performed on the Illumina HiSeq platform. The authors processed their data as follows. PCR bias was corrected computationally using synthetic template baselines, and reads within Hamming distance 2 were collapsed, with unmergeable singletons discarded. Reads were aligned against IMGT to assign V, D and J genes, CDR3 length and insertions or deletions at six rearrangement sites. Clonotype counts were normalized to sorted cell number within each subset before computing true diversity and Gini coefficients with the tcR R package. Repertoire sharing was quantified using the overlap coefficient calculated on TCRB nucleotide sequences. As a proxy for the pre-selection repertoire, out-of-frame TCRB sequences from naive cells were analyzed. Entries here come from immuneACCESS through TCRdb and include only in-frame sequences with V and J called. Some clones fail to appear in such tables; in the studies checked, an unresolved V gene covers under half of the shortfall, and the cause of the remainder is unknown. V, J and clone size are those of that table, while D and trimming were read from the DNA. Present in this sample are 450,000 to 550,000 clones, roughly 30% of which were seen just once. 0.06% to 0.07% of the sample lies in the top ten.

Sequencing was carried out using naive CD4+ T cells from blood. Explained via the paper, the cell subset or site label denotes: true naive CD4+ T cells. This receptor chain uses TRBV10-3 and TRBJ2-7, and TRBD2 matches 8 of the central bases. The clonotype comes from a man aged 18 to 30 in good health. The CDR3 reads CAIRRLAGNEQYF. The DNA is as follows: TGTGCCATCAGAAGGCTAGCGGGTAACGAGCAGTACTTC.